The rows below give T cell receptor beta chains drawn from one sample of a study of T cell clonotyping in hematopoietic cell transplantation. Measured with immunoSEQ multiplex PCR; TCRdb has only the in-frame clones, and not every one. This table has approximately 30,000 clones, approximately 81% appearing once. Sequencing was performed on peripheral blood mononuclear cells, taken before stem cell transplant. The receptors stem from a man aged 40-49 years with acute myeloid leukemia. Some clones in this sample may be carry-over from other donors' samples. The CDR3 runs from the conserved cysteine through the conserved F or W.

TRBJ1-2 TRBV2 CASTFEAGAGYTF
TRBJ2-1 TRBV5-1 CASSDTGVVPNEQFF
TRBJ1-2 TRBV5-6 CASSLFSRGSYGYTF
TRBJ1-3 TRBV19 CASSLHLGGISGNTIYF
TRBJ2-7 TRBV7-9 CASSLASGEQYF
TRBJ1-5 TRBV19 CASSRGQRNQPQHF
TRBJ2-5 TRBV10-3 CAISGRGETQYF
TRBJ1-5 TRBV6-1 CASENPLEPQHF
TRBJ2-7 TRBV7-8 CASSFKSGGYEQYF
TRBJ2-1 TRBV7-2 CASSFGPTSGGYNEQFF
TRBJ2-3 TRBV19 CASKTSDTQYF
TRBJ1-2 TRBV5-1 CASSPAGTGVGGYTF
TRBJ1-2 TRBV4-3 CASSQDRGGGYTF
TRBJ2-3 TRBV19 CASGVATGTDTQYF
TRBJ1-2 TRBV18 CASSPRDRVVINYGYTF
TRBJ2-1 TRBV10-3 CAILGPGSSGISEQFF
TRBJ2-2 TRBV11-3 CASSLRHTQGRGELFF
TRBJ2-1 TRBV10-3 CAIRGTSDGEQFF
TRBJ1-1 TRBV10-3 CAISEFNSMANTEAFF
TRBJ2-3 TRBV9 CASSLTSGGSDTQYF
TRBJ1-5 TRBV10-3 CAIRAGANQPQHF
TRBJ1-6 TRBV7-9 CASSAAGQGLSPLHF
TRBJ2-3 TRBV4-2 CASSLRQRGSTDTQYF
TRBJ2-3 TRBV7-2 CASSPDVDTQYF
TRBJ1-5 TRBV2 CASKGAGVNQPQHF
TRBJ2-6 TRBV7-2 CASSLGQGRTGANVLTF
TRBJ1-2 TRBV5-6 CASKLGRSLNYGYTF
TRBJ1-5 TRBV6-1 CASSGVAGGGQPQHF
TRBJ1-1 TRBV10-3 CAISDYKGGNTEAFF
TRBJ1-1 TRBV7-9 CASSLRESGSLFF
TRBJ2-5 TRBV4-2 CASSPGLAGPQETQYF
TRBJ1-2 TRBV28 CASSPAEARANYGYTF
TRBJ1-5 TRBV6-1 CASSEGRDIYQPQHF
TRBJ1-1 TRBV10-3 CAISKNRNTEAFF
TRBJ2-1 TRBV4-1 CASSQGPSGSYNEQFF
TRBJ2-7 TRBV4-3 CASSASSGGYFSYEQYF
TRBJ1-5 TRBV28 CASSLPGGNQPQHF
TRBJ1-6 TRBV11-2 CASSLLGQGISPLHF
TRBJ1-5 TRBV5-1 CASSPDPPRGRTQPQHF
TRBJ2-1 TRBV19 CASSIVLAGPNEQFF
TRBJ2-1 TRBV2 CASRIWTSGSYNEQFF
TRBJ1-2 TRBV4-2 CASSSGRTLNYGYTF
TRBJ2-5 TRBV11-2 CASSTIGGVRETQYF
TRBJ1-1 TRBV5-6 CASSLVGQDGEAFF
TRBJ1-1 TRBV4-1 CASSLGGAVDTEAFF
TRBJ2-5 TRBV4-1 CASSRVPSRGALSETQYF
TRBJ2-1 TRBV4-3 CASSHSDRRENEQFF
TRBJ1-2 TRBV11-2 CASSLDQAAYGYTF
TRBJ1-3 TRBV14 CASSHLDRGTGNTIYF
TRBJ1-1 TRBV25-1 CASRVLANTEAFF
TRBJ1-5 TRBV30 CAWSERGWSQPQHF
TRBJ2-2 TRBV4-2 CASSLRLAGGRGAGELFF
TRBJ1-5 TRBV28 CAGGQGYAYSNQPQHF
TRBJ2-7 TRBV30 CAWNSHYEQYF
TRBJ1-1 TRBV9 CASSVTGTVPTEAFF
TRBJ1-3 TRBV5-4 CASSSSSGPGNTIYF
TRBJ1-5 TRBV19 CASSIQGGQPQHF
TRBJ2-5 TRBV25-1 CATTGGGETQYF
TRBJ1-2 TRBV4-2 CASSQAQGSNYGYTF
TRBJ1-2 TRBV12-1 CASPNIYHGYTF